A single sample gave rise to the 10 T cell receptor beta chains below, sequenced in a study of T-cell memory formation after mild COVID-19. TCRdb itself ran the 5' RACE reads through MiXCR, one entry per CDR3 protein. The data contain approximately 260,000 distinct CDR3 sequences, about a sixth of them seen just once; the ten biggest clones take up 20% to 25%. Material for sequencing was PBMCs or a T cell subset sorted from them (not recorded which). The receptors were sampled from a man aged 18 to 30 who had mild COVID-19 (a few samples of this study predate the infection). Cell type and time point are not known.

The chain is built from TRBV7-2 and TRBJ1-5, with 10 bases matching TRBD1. V gave up 5 bases and J gave up 0 bases; unmatched junction bases: 13. CDR3 length equals 19 residues. From germline, CDR1 is SGHTA and CDR2 FQGNSA. The CDR3, as DNA: TGTGCCAGCAGCCCCAGAGACAGGGGGCATGATTATAGCAATCAGCCCCAGCATTTT. It is translated as CASSPRDRGHDYSNQPQHF.

This rearrangement joins TRBV7-6 to TRBJ2-3; D is unclear. The CDR3 covers 13 residues. The ends were cut back, 8 bases at V and 4 bases at J, with 13 bases in the middle. The V gene's germline CDR1 is SGHVS and CDR2 FNYEAQ. The chain's CDR3 is CASSPSGSDTQYF. CDR3 bases: TGTGCCAGCTCCCCCTCGGGCTCAGATACGCAGTATTTT.

This rearrangement joins TRBV2 to TRBJ2-3, with D possibly TRBD2 on 6 matching bases. The CDR3 sequence is 15 residues long. Germline V gives CDR1 SNHLY, CDR2 FYNNEI. V lost 11 bases and J 0 bases, leaving 18 bases between the germline ends. This chain's CDR3 is CAGTPPGTSTDTQYF. CDR3 in DNA: TGTGCCGGGACCCCCCCGGGGACTAGCACAGATACGCAGTATTTT. The full variable domain, with the rest looked up from reference TRBV2 and TRBJ2-3, is EPEVTQTPSHQVTQMGQEVILRCVPISNHLYFYWYRQILGQKVEFLVSFYNNEISEKSEIFDDQFSVERPDGSNFTLKIRSTKLEDSAMYFCAGTPPGTSTDTQYFGPGTRLTVL.

The genes are TRBV6-4 and TRBJ1-5; the match to TRBD1 covers 7 bases. The CDR3 totals 14 residues. Trimming removed 2 bases from V and 6 bases from J; junction bases left unmatched: 4. The germline CDR1 and CDR2 sequences are MRHNA and SNTAGT. In DNA, the CDR3 is TGTGCCAGCAGTGACAGGGGGCCAAGTCAGCCCCAGCATTTT. Translated: CASSDRGPSQPQHF.

This clonotype was seen more than once but under ten times. The chain uses TRBV5-1 and TRBJ2-2; 7 bases line up with TRBD1. The CDR3 covers 15 residues. J was trimmed by 4 bases and V by 4 bases; bases with no gene match: 7. CDR1 is SGHRS and CDR2 is YFSETQ in the germline V gene. In DNA, the CDR3 is TGCGCCAGCAGCCCCGGACAGGTCGTCACCGGGGAGCTGTTTTTT. Protein: CASSPGQVVTGELFF.

This clonotype was counted only a few times. The chain combines TRBV27 with TRBJ2-3; tentative D call: TRBD2 (6 bases). This CDR3 spans 14 amino acids. Per germline, CDR1 MNHEY and CDR2 SMNVEV (reference sequence). Trimming pared 6 bases from V and 6 bases from J, leaving 16 bases between. The CDR3 region is CASSPAGRADTQYF. As DNA, the CDR3 is TGTGCCAGCAGCCCAGCGGGCAGGGCGGATACGCAGTATTTT.

Comments on this clonotype: The junction departs from the called germline gene at one end, perhaps through a read error. The rearrangement joins TRBV7-3 to TRBJ2-2; TRBD2 might be the D (6 bases). The CDR3 contains 11 residues. CDR1 is SGHTA, CDR2 FQGTGA, per germline. The CDR3 reads CASSFCQPAGF. The CDR3 DNA reads TGTGCCAGCAGCTTCTGCCAACCAGCGGGTTTT.

The genes are TRBV14 and TRBJ2-3; D gene uncertain. The CDR3 runs 13 residues. Trimming removed 2 bases from V and 5 bases from J, with 8 bases in between. Germline V gives CDR1 SGHDN, CDR2 FVKESK. The CDR3 spells CASSQNSGDTQYF. The CDR3 DNA is TGTGCCAGCAGCCAAAATTCTGGAGATACGCAGTATTTT.

This clonotype was observed a handful of times. The CDR3 protein is CASSQDVGHEQYV. For the CDR3, the DNA is TGTGCCAGCAGCCAAGACGTGGGCCACGAGCAGTACGTC. This chain links TRBV4-2 with TRBJ2-7; D is undetermined. Germline-derived CDR1 and CDR2 are LGHNA and YNFKEQ. Trimming shortened V by 0 bases and J by 5 bases, and 8 bases separated the two germline ends. The CDR3 sequence is 13 residues long.

The chain is built from TRBV6-2 or TRBV6-3 and TRBJ2-3, with D tentatively TRBD2 (6 bases). Trimming stripped 8 bases from V and 5 bases from J, with 14 bases between. The CDR3 length is 13 residues. Germline CDR1 is MNHEY and CDR2 is SVGEGT. CDR3 sequence reads: CASAGGLVDTQYF. The DNA for the CDR3 is TGTGCCAGCGCAGGAGGGCTGGTAGATACGCAGTATTTT.